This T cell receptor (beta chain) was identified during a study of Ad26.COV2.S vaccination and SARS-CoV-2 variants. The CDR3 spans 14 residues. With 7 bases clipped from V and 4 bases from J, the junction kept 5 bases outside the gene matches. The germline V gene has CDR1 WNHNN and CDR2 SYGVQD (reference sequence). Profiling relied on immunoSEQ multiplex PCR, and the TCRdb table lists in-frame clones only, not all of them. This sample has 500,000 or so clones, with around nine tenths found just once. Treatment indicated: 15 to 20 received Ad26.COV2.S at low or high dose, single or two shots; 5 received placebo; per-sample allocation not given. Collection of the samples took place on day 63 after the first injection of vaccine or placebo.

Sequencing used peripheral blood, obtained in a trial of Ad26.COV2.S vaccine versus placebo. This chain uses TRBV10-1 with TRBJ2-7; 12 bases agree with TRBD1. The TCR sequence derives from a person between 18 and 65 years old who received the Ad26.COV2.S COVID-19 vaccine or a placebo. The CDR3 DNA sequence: TGCGCCAGCAATGGGACAGGGGGCGAATACGAGCAGTACTTC. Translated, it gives CASNGTGGEYEQYF.